This TCR beta chain was recovered during a study of early T cells in non-severe SARS-CoV-2 infection. Study-wide background: Bulk RNA isolated from unsorted whole blood underwent sequencing; chains were not paired.

The CDR3 is 15 amino acids. CDR1 is SGHAT and CDR2 is FQNNGV in the germline V gene. The V end was cut by 3 bases, the J end by 3 bases, with 12 bases between. This clonotype has only a few counts. One entry per CDR3 protein results from TCRdb running MiXCR on the 5' RACE reads. The table includes some 75,000 distinct CDR3 sequences, roughly 13% detected once. Specimen: whole blood. J is TRBJ2-4 and V is TRBV11-2, with D maybe TRBD1 (5 bases). The receptor's source is an adult who was a healthcare worker with PCR-confirmed SARS-CoV-2 infection or an uninfected control (not recorded which). The CDR3 loop reads CASSFQGVVKNIQYF. The CDR3 DNA is TGTGCCAGCAGCTTTCAGGGCGTCGTCAAAAACATTCAGTACTTC. The entire variable domain, with the rest obtained from reference TRBV11-2 and TRBJ2-4, is as follows: EAGVAQSPRYKIIEKRQSVAFWCNPISGHATLYWYQQILGQGPKLLIQFQNNGVVDDSQLPKDRFSAERLKGVDSTLKIQPAKLEDSAVYLCASSFQGVVKNIQYFGAGTRLSVL.